This T cell receptor (beta chain) derives from a study of human T cells and chemical hapten exposure. This clonotype was detected many times. TCRdb ran MiXCR on the RACE reads and lists one entry per CDR3 protein. Of 25,000 to 35,000 distinct CDR3 sequences listed, 5% to 6.5% were seen once; the top ten hold 4.5% to 7%. Noted time point: patch test 3, about 24 weeks after DPC sensitization. The treatment: therapeutic diphenylcyclopropenone sensitization with weekly scalp DPC. V lost 6 bases and J lost 5, with 17 bases in between. From germline, CDR1 is SQVTM and CDR2 ANQGSEA. This CDR3 contains 14 residues.

The chain recombines TRBV29-1 with TRBJ2-1; tentatively, D is TRBD1 (5 bases). This TCR derives from a man aged 25-45 years with alopecia areata. Some clones in this sample may be carry-over from other donors' samples. Sequenced material: whole blood, taken in connection with sensitization to the hapten diphenylcyclopropenone (DPC). CDR3: CSVDRQSLNNEQFF. The CDR3 DNA sequence: TGCAGCGTCGACCGACAGTCGCTGAACAATGAGCAGTTCTTC.